The 28 T cell receptor beta chains given below trace back to one sample, sequenced in a study of blood T cell repertoires in COVID-19. The repertoire was sequenced with immunoSEQ multiplex PCR; TCRdb's copy has only in-frame clones and lacks some. Among 110,000 or so clones listed, approximately 80% were seen once. Sample: peripheral blood. The receptors derive from an older man with acute or convalescent COVID-19.

V is TRBV7-2 and J is TRBJ2-3; the match to TRBD2 covers 9 bases. There are 17 residues in the CDR3. From germline, CDR1 is SGHTA and CDR2 FQGNSA. V was pared by 5 bases and J by 7 bases, with 16 bases of the junction left unmatched. The CDR3 DNA is TGTGCCAGCAGCCCCCAGGGGGGCGGGGGGGCGATTAATACGCAGTATTTT. This encodes CASSPQGGGGAINTQYF.

This chain connects TRBV4-1 to TRBJ1-6; no reliable D call. V gave up 4 bases and J gave up 0 bases, with 13 bases separating them. Germline values: CDR1 MGHRA, CDR2 YSYEKL. The CDR3 has 17 residues. CDR3 loop: CASSLSLGSSYNSPLHF. In DNA form, the CDR3 reads TGCGCCAGCAGCCTATCCCTCGGGAGCTCCTATAATTCACCCCTCCACTTT.

In nucleotides, the CDR3 is TGTGCCAGCTCACCTCCTCCGGGACAGACTAACTATGGCTACACCTTC. Translating gives CASSPPPGQTNYGYTF. This chain links TRBV18 with TRBJ1-2; the match to TRBD1 covers 7 bases. Germline values: CDR1 KGHSH, CDR2 LQKENI. Losses at the gene ends were 3 bases for V and 0 bases for J; bases not matched to a gene: 7. CDR3 length: 16 amino acids.

The rearrangement uses TRBV5-1 and TRBJ2-7, with a weak D call TRBD1 (6 bases). CDR3 length equals 15 residues. The germline V gene has CDR1 SGHRS and CDR2 YFSETQ. The germline V and J ends were trimmed by 0 bases and 2 bases, with 12 bases remaining between them. As DNA, the CDR3 is TGCGCCAGCAGCTTGGTTACAGGGTCCACCTACGAGCAGTACTTC. This codes for CASSLVTGSTYEQYF.

This chain uses TRBV6-2 or TRBV6-3 with TRBJ2-5; 7 nucleotides align to TRBD2. The CDR3 runs to 17 residues. CDR1 MNHEY and CDR2 SVGEGT come from the germline V gene. V dropped 0 bases and J dropped 3; count of bases not matched to a gene: 10. Here the CDR3 reads CASSYSAAGSGEETQYF. Written as DNA, the CDR3 is TGTGCCAGCAGTTACTCGGCCGCGGGGAGCGGGGAAGAGACCCAGTACTTC.

This chain uses TRBV6-6 with TRBJ1-6; tentatively, D is TRBD1 (6 bases). The germline V gene encodes CDR1 MNHNY and CDR2 SVGAGI (reference sequence). The germline V and J ends were trimmed by 2 bases and 6 bases, with 8 bases remaining between them. The CDR3 length is 14 residues. Written as DNA, the CDR3 is TGTGCCAGCAGTTACGCAGGGGTTAATTCACCCCTCCACTTT. It translates to CASSYAGVNSPLHF.

The CDR3 DNA reads as TGCGCCAGCAGCCAAGATTATGTTGGAGTATCTCTCCTCCACTTT. Translation gives CASSQDYVGVSLLHF. This chain connects TRBV4-3 to TRBJ1-6; D is unclear. Germline CDR1 reads LGHNA; CDR2 reads YSLEER. This CDR3 spans 15 amino acids. V shed 0 bases and J shed 15 bases, with 18 bases lying between them.

This chain uses TRBV21-1 with TRBJ2-7; the DNA was not used to check the table's D call, TRBD2. TRBV21-1 is a known pseudogene. The CDR3 extends over 11 amino acids. The CDR3 DNA follows: TGTGCCAGCAGGGAGAATTACGAGCAGTACTTC. This sequence encodes CASRENYEQYF.

J is TRBJ2-1 and V is TRBV5-4, with 9 bases aligning to TRBD2. The length of the CDR3 is 15 residues. After removal of 2 bases from V and 6 bases from J, the junction contained 6 bases not matched to a gene. Germline V gives CDR1 SGHNT, CDR2 YYREEE (reference sequence). The CDR3, as DNA: TGTGCCAGCAGCTTACCCGGGACTAGCAGCAATGAGCAGTTCTTC. Encoded protein: CASSLPGTSSNEQFF.

This rearrangement joins TRBV23-1 to TRBJ1-2, with 7 nucleotides matching TRBD1. TRBV23-1 is annotated as an ORF whose role is uncertain. V was pared by 1 base and J by 2 bases, with 7 bases of the junction left unmatched. The CDR3 spans 16 residues. The DNA for the CDR3 is TGCGCCAGCAGTCAATTAACCGGGACAGAAAACTATGGCTACACCTTC. Amino acid sequence: CASSQLTGTENYGYTF.

The V gene is TRBV4-3, the J gene TRBJ1-1, with D possibly being TRBD1 (5 bases). Germline CDR1 is LGHNA and CDR2 is YSLEER. V shed 4 bases and J shed 0 bases, with 21 bases lying between them. CDR3 length equals 18 residues. The CDR3 protein is CASSPDPQGTRVNTEAFF. In nucleotides, the CDR3 is TGCGCCAGCAGCCCAGATCCGCAGGGTACACGTGTGAACACTGAAGCTTTCTTT.

The chain employs TRBV28 and TRBJ2-1, with TRBD1 identical over 8 bases. This CDR3 is 14 amino acids long. CDR1 is MDHEN, CDR2 SYDVKM, per germline. V lost 10 bases, J lost 9 bases, and 14 bases stayed unmatched. The chain's CDR3 is CANGDRGGIGEQFF. DNA of the CDR3: TGTGCCAACGGCGACAGGGGAGGAATTGGTGAGCAGTTCTTC.

The chain couples TRBV12-2 to TRBJ2-5; the D segment call TRBD2 is taken from the table without a DNA check. TRBV12-2 is listed as a pseudogene. The CDR3 extends over 11 amino acids. The CDR3 here is CASRPPGGLYF. CDR3 sequence (DNA): TGTGCAAGTCGCCCCCCGGGGGGGCTCTACTTC.

V usage is TRBV2 and J usage is TRBJ2-2; D unclear. CDR1 and CDR2 (germline): SNHLY, FYNNEI. The CDR3 totals 14 residues. The V and J ends lost 7 bases and 0 bases respectively, with 9 bases between them. CDR3 bases: TGTGCCAGCACGGTAGTGACGAACACCGGGGAGCTGTTTTTT. It codes for CASTVVTNTGELFF.

This clone was seen only a few times. This sample includes further DNA sequences coding for the same CDR3. This sequence joins TRBV18 and TRBJ2-7; 9 bases line up with TRBD1. V shed 3 bases, J shed 0 bases, and the junction held 0 bases outside the gene matches. The CDR3 extends over 14 amino acids. The V gene's germline CDR1 is KGHSH and CDR2 LQKENI. Here the CDR3 reads CASSPGQGSYEQYF. CDR3 in DNA: TGTGCCAGCTCACCGGGACAGGGCTCCTACGAGCAGTACTTC. Looking up the rest from reference TRBV18 and TRBJ2-7 gives the full variable domain: NAGVMQNPRHLVRRRGQEARLRCSPMKGHSHVYWYRQLPEEGLKFMVYLQKENIIDESGMPKERFSAEFPKEGPSILRIQQVVRGDSAAYFCASSPGQGSYEQYFGPGTRLTVT.

The rearrangement joins TRBV18 to TRBJ1-3, with 7 bases fitting TRBD1. The CDR3 is made up of 15 amino acids. Germline values: CDR1 KGHSH, CDR2 LQKENI. With 4 bases clipped from V and 0 bases from J, the junction kept 3 bases outside the gene matches. The chain's CDR3 is CASSRGTDSGNTIYF. The CDR3 coding sequence is TGTGCCAGCTCACGAGGGACAGACTCTGGAAACACCATATATTTT.

The chain employs TRBV12-5 and TRBJ1-3, with TRBD1 matching 10 bases. Germline assignment: CDR1 LGHNT and CDR2 FRNRAP. This CDR3 contains 17 residues. V was pared by 3 bases and J by 3 bases, with 8 bases of the junction left unmatched. CDR3 bases: TGTGCTAGTGGTTTCTCCCAGACAGGGGGCCTTGGAAACACCATATATTTT. This codes for CASGFSQTGGLGNTIYF.

The rearrangement joins TRBV5-5 to TRBJ2-1; TRBD2 aligns across 10 bases. V was pared by 4 bases and J by 2 bases, with 6 bases of the junction left unmatched. This CDR3 is 16 amino acids long. The germline gives CDR1 SGHKS, CDR2 YYEKEE (reference sequence). The CDR3 DNA follows: TGTGCCAGCAGCCCGCGGACTAGCGGAGCCTACAATGAGCAGTTCTTC. It codes for CASSPRTSGAYNEQFF.

The chain links TRBV5-1 to TRBJ2-2, with a possible D match to TRBD1 (5 bases). The CDR3 runs 13 residues. Looked up from germline, CDR1 is SGHRS and CDR2 is YFSETQ. Trimming removed 6 bases at V and 1 base at J, with 7 bases between. DNA of the CDR3: TGCGCCAGCAACCAGGGGAACACCGGGGAGCTGTTTTTT. This encodes CASNQGNTGELFF.

The J gene is TRBJ1-1, the V gene TRBV28; TRBD1 matches 8 bases. The CDR3 totals 17 residues. CDR1 and CDR2 (germline): MDHEN, SYDVKM. The trim removed 1 base at V and 0 bases at J, leaving 7 bases unmatched. In DNA, the CDR3 is TGTGCCAGCAGTTTATTATGGCAGGGGGCCATGAACACTGAAGCTTTCTTT. Residues: CASSLLWQGAMNTEAFF.

The rearrangement links TRBV7-2 to TRBJ2-7; 12 nucleotides align to TRBD2. The junction had 5 bases not matched to a gene; V was cut back by 6 bases and J by 2 bases. CDR1 and CDR2 (germline): SGHTA, FQGNSA. There are 15 residues in the CDR3. In DNA form, the CDR3 reads TGTGCCAGCAGACTAGGGACTAGCGGGCCCTACGAGCAGTACTTC. It is translated as CASRLGTSGPYEQYF.

The genes are TRBV18 and TRBJ2-2, with TRBD1 matching over 8 bases. CDR3 size: 15 residues. With V trimmed by 5 bases and J by 6 bases, 8 bases remained unmatched. CDR1 and CDR2 from the germline V gene are KGHSH and LQKENI. CDR3 DNA sequence: TGTGCCAGCTCAGTCGGACAGGGTTGGTCCGGGGAGCTGTTTTTT. It translates to CASSVGQGWSGELFF.

This clone has only one observation. V and J are TRBV6-5 and TRBJ2-1, with TRBD1 matching over 7 bases. Germline CDR1 is MNHEY and CDR2 is SVGAGI. J lost 5 bases, V lost 3 bases, and 10 bases had no gene match. The CDR3 extends over 16 amino acids. CDR3 coding DNA: TGTGCCAGCAGTTATTCCGGGACAGCCCTCCACAATGAGCAGTTCTTC. It yields the protein CASSYSGTALHNEQFF.

This chain joins TRBV20-1 and TRBJ2-7; possible D gene TRBD1, 6 bases. The germline gives CDR1 DFQATT, CDR2 SNEGSKA (reference sequence). The CDR3 has 11 residues. The V end was cut by 5 bases, the J end by 3 bases, with 8 bases between. CDR3 nucleotide sequence: TGCAGTGCTGCAGGGGACTACGAGCAGTACTTC. It codes for CSAAGDYEQYF.

The chain recombines TRBV7-2 with TRBJ1-1; no clear D gene. This CDR3 is 14 amino acids long. V lost 0 bases and J 4 bases, leaving 9 bases between the germline ends. Germline lookup yields CDR1 SGHTA and CDR2 FQGNSA. CDR3 nucleotide sequence: TGTGCCAGCAGCTTAGCGAGGAAGGTCACTGAAGCTTTCTTT. This sequence encodes CASSLARKVTEAFF.

V gene TRBV5-4 combines with J gene TRBJ2-2; D is uncertain. V was shortened by 3 bases and J by 2 bases, with 14 bases between the two germline ends. The CDR3 is made up of 16 amino acids. Per the germline V gene, CDR1 is SGHNT and CDR2 is YYREEE (reference sequence). The CDR3 DNA is TGTGCCAGCAGCTCGACTTCACAACCAAACACCGGGGAGCTGTTTTTT. Translation: CASSSTSQPNTGELFF.

This clone has a single count. The gene calls are TRBV6-5 and TRBJ1-2; D remains ambiguous. Between the trimmed V and J ends, which lost 10 bases and 4 bases, there was a span of 22 bases. Germline V gives CDR1 MNHEY, CDR2 SVGAGI. The CDR3 runs 15 residues. Here the CDR3 reads CAIKPGPAGGYGYTF. The CDR3 DNA sequence: TGTGCCATAAAGCCTGGACCTGCCGGAGGCTATGGCTACACCTTC.

This clone was seen more than once but under ten times. This chain joins TRBV30 and TRBJ1-2; tentatively, D is TRBD1 (6 bases). The CDR3 has 13 residues. V was pared by 0 bases and J by 8 bases, with 13 bases between. The germline gives CDR1 GTSNPN, CDR2 SVGIG (reference sequence). The CDR3 nucleotides are TGTGCCTGGAGTGTTTTCAGGGGCCGAGGCTACACCTTC. This gives the protein CAWSVFRGRGYTF.